This TCR beta chain was sequenced in a study of shared clonotypes between healthy human individuals. This CDR3 region has 16 residues. V was pared by 1 base and J by 0 bases, with 12 bases between. From germline, CDR1 is SEHNR and CDR2 FQNEAQ (reference sequence). Here immunoSEQ multiplex PCR was the method, and the copy in TCRdb shows in-frame clones only, minus some. In the table there are 2 million to 2.5 million clones, almost 96% of which are singletons. This clonotype was sampled from a man aged 18-30 years in good health. Material for sequencing was naive CD4+ T cells sorted from blood. This sample's subset: CD45RA+ positively selected. The chain combines TRBV7-9 with TRBJ1-2, with D possibly matching TRBD1 (6 bases). CDR3 DNA: TGTGCCAGCAGCTTAGGGCAGGGGATAGCTAACTATGGCTACACCTTC. It is translated as CASSLGQGIANYGYTF.